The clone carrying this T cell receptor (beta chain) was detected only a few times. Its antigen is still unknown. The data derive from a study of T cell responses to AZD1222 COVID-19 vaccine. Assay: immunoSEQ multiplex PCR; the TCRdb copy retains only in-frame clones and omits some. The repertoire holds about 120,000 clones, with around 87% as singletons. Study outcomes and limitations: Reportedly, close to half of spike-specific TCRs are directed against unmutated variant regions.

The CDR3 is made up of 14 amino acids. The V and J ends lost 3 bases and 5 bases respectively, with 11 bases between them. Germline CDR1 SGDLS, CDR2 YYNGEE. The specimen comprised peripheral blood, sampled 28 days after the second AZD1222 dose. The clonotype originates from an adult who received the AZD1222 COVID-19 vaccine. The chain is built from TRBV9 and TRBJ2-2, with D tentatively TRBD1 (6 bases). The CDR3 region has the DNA TGTGCCAGCAGCGCAAGGGACAAAACCGGGGAGCTGTTTTTT. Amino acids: CASSARDKTGELFF. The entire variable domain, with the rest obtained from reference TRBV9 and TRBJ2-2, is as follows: DSGVTQTPKHLITATGQRVTLRCSPRSGDLSVYWYQQSLDQGLQFLIQYYNGEERAKGNILERFSAQQFPDLHSELNLSSLELGDSALYFCASSARDKTGELFFGEGSRLTVL.